The source of this TCR beta chain is a study of cytomegalovirus exposure and HLA in healthy donors. In the study overall: Ancestry clustering placed 70% to 85% of approximately 370 genotyped donors in the Caucasian-associated cluster.

Turning to this clone: Antigen unknown.

13 Jbeta primers and 60 Vbeta primers were used for the PCR. Assay used: immunoSEQ multiplex PCR; TCRdb lists only in-frame clones, some missing. Its clone listing holds 100,000 to 150,000 clones. Points from the study as a whole: Later on, a genetic analysis was performed. It linked a missense variant in DCLRE1C with V- and J-gene trimming of TCR beta.

Germline CDR1 is SGHRS and CDR2 is YFSETQ. The ends lost 3 bases at V and 3 bases at J; junction bases unmatched: 7. The CDR3 has 15 residues. This receptor was obtained from a young man in good health and CMV-seronegative. The V gene is TRBV5-1, the J gene TRBJ2-7; 9 nucleotides line up with TRBD1. Sequenced: PBMCs. The CDR3 sequence: CASSWTGTGNYEQYF. CDR3 in DNA: TGCGCCAGCAGCTGGACCGGGACAGGGAACTACGAGCAGTACTTC.